This T cell receptor (beta chain) is from a study of cytomegalovirus exposure and HLA in healthy donors. General study results and limits: Later, an analysis found that TCR clusters from the first cohort tended to co-occur in the 110 or so validation repertoires. Listed as cytomegalovirus-associated were more than 150 TCR beta chains. Despite most TCR sequences being rare, some public TCRs occurred in many donors.

This CDR3 has 17 amino acids. Note on this clone: Its antigen is unidentified.

Sequencing used immunoSEQ multiplex PCR; TCRdb keeps in-frame clones, though not all of them. Of 100,000 to 150,000 clones in the sample, roughly 90% were seen once. The sequence was collected from a woman under 30 in good health and CMV-seronegative. Sequences were obtained from PBMCs. The chain combines TRBV21-1 with TRBJ2-3; the table's D call, TRBD2, was not checked against the DNA. TRBV21-1 is recorded as a pseudogene. In DNA, the CDR3 is TGTGCCAGCAGCAAAGGATGGCGGACTAGGTTCACAGATACGCAGTATTTT. It encodes CASSKGWRTRFTDTQYF.